This T cell receptor (beta chain) was captured by sequencing in a study of CD8 T cells in ankylosing spondylitis. Concerning this clonotype itself: Its target is not known.

Libraries of TCR beta came from quantitative 5'-RACE with molecular barcodes. TCRdb recomputed calls from the 5' RACE reads with MiXCR, one row per CDR3 protein. The repertoire includes approximately 150,000 distinct CDR3 sequences, more than 40% of them detected once, and around 15% sits in the top ten. Per germline, CDR1 DFQATT and CDR2 SNEGSKA (reference sequence). The CDR3 spans 14 residues. The V gene lost 0 bases and the J gene lost 8 bases, with 16 bases spanning the gap. Study results and caveats: Disease-associated clones were CD8+ and fairly uncommon in peripheral blood. What seemed typical of ankylosing spondylitis blood was a TCR beta motif built from fewer than ten highly homologous variants. In synovial fluid and blood from reactive arthritis, some motif variants were previously reported.

The clonotype originates from a male donor with ankylosing spondylitis. Sample: synovial fluid, either unsorted or a sorted T cell fraction (not recorded which). The J gene is TRBJ2-5, the V gene TRBV20-1; no clear D gene. The CDR3: CSAREEEVRKTQYF. The CDR3 nucleotides read TGCAGTGCTAGAGAAGAAGAAGTAAGGAAAACCCAGTACTTC.